This entry concerns a single TCR beta chain. This sample was taken from a study of OX40 agonist ivuxolimab in advanced cancers. TCRdb's copy holds only in-frame clones and misses some; the assay was immunoSEQ multiplex PCR. In the table there are 30,000 to 40,000 clones, over 85% of which are singletons. Germline lookup yields CDR1 PRHDT and CDR2 FYEKMQ (reference sequence). The CDR3 extends over 14 amino acids. V lost 4 bases and J lost 4; bases outside the gene matches: 3. The V gene is TRBV13, the J gene TRBJ2-2; 7 bases agree with TRBD1. This clonotype was obtained from an adult with an advanced solid tumor such as melanoma, head and neck, liver or kidney cancer. This material consisted of CD4+ or CD8+ T cells sorted from blood, taken in a trial of the OX40 agonist ivuxolimab. The CDR3 here is CASSYTGATGELFF. The CDR3 DNA reads TGTGCCAGCAGCTACACAGGGGCCACCGGGGAGCTGTTTTTT.